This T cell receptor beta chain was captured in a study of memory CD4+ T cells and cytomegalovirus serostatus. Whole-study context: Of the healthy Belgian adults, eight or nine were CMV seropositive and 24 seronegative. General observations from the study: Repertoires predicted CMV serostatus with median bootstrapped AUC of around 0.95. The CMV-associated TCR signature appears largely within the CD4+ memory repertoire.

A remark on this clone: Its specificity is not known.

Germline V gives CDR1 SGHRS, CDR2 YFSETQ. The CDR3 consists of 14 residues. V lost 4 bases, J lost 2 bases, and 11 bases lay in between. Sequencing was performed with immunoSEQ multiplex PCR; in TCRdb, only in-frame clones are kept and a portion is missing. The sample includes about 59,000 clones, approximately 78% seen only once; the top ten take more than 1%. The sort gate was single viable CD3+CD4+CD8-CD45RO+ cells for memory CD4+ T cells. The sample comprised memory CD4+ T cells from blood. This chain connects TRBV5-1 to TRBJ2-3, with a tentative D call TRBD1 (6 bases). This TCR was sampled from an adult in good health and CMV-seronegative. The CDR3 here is CASSTGYFTDTQYF. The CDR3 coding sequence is TGCGCCAGCAGCACAGGGTACTTCACAGATACGCAGTATTTT.